Detailed here is one TCR beta chain. The target antigen is unknown. This same CDR3 is encoded by further DNA sequences in the sample. This sample is drawn from a study of T cell responses to AZD1222 COVID-19 vaccine. Study conclusions and caveats: Baseline seropositives among AZD1222 recipients totaled only 5 or 6.

This CDR3 contains 13 residues. V was pared by 3 bases and J by 2 bases, with 7 bases between. Assay used: immunoSEQ multiplex PCR; TCRdb lists only in-frame clones, some missing. This table has under 150,000 clones, more than 85% appearing once. Sequencing was performed on peripheral blood, taken on day 0 of AZD1222 vaccination. The clonotype comes from an adult in good health. The chain links TRBV12-3 or TRBV12-4 to TRBJ1-1; D possibly corresponds to TRBD1 (5 bases). The CDR3 sequence is CASSLTENTEAFF. The CDR3 DNA reads as TGTGCCAGCAGTTTGACAGAAAACACTGAAGCTTTCTTT.